This TCR beta chain was captured in a study of PD-L1 blockade in urothelial cancer (dated by TCRdb to about 2017). At the level of the whole study: All patients started therapy around 2014 and received atezolizumab 1,200 mg intravenously every 3 weeks. Pretreatment tumor samples, along with matched peripheral blood collected serially before and after atezolizumab treatment, underwent TCR sequencing. Some 30 patients had pretreatment blood TCR-seq, about 25 had at least one posttreatment blood collection, and about 25 had tumor TCR-seq. Blood samples were analyzed at two time points: 3 weeks after treatment start (second dose) and 6 weeks after treatment start. Nine patients achieved durable clinical benefit and some 20 did not. An ECOG performance status of 0 or 1 was recorded for the patients, and 0 to 3 prior chemotherapy regimens had been received by the patients. In the same patients, whole exome sequencing and RNA sequencing of pretreatment tumors were performed in addition to TCR sequencing. Durable clinical benefit meant progression-free survival longer than 6 months, and TCR features were also tested against progression-free and overall survival. About 90% of the 29 patients were males with bladder-origin urothelial cancer, and about two thirds of the roughly 30 reported a prior smoking history. Blood samples gave a median of approximately 150,000 T cells and 80,000 to 95,000 unique TCRs, with a median clonality of 0.080. An exploratory multi-omic analysis was conducted of the somatic, immune and clinical correlates of response to PD-L1 blockade with atezolizumab in urothelial cancer.

A cohort of more than 25 patients with locally advanced or metastatic urothelial carcinoma, treated at Memorial Sloan Kettering on a trial protocol, was included. Peripheral blood mononuclear cells were collected pretreatment and during treatment, at between 1 and 8 total time points per patient. The Qiagen DNeasy Blood extraction kit was used to purify genomic DNA from total PBMCs and tumor samples. PBMCs were collected pretreatment and during treatment and were isolated and stored as previously described. The CDR1 and CDR2 encoded by the germline V gene are LGHNT and FRNRAP. V lost 1 base and J lost 2 bases, and the count of bases not matched to a germline gene is 1. The CDR3 contains 15 residues, cysteine and phenylalanine counted. Left in the record is the CDR3 DNA by itself, 45 bases read in frame from the first base. This clone was counted a few times. The antigen it recognizes is unknown. No quality values exist for individual bases; no much larger clone is one base distant.

Each PCR received spiked-in synthetic TCR analog templates so that absolute template abundance could be estimated from read counts. The immunoSEQ assay used bias-controlled V and J gene primers to amplify TCRbeta CDR3 regions from genomic DNA. Sequencing of rearranged TCRbeta segments was done at approximately 20X coverage. In the original analysis: Clustering was used to correct sequencing errors, and CDR3s were annotated against IMGT to assign V, D and J genes. Only productive TCRbeta rearrangements were used in downstream analyses, excluding out-of-frame or stop-codon sequences. Clonality was calculated as one minus the Shannon entropy normalized by the log of the number of unique productive sequences. Fisher's exact test with Benjamini-Hochberg correction, at a threshold of adjusted p below 0.01, was used to find clones that differed between time points or between blood and tumor. TCRdb mirrors the immuneACCESS table, restricted to in-frame sequences. Some clones are absent from its copies; in checked studies, under half trace to an unresolved V gene, and the reason for the others is unknown. V and J calls and clone size are given by that table; D and trimming were obtained from the DNA. In this sample the table shows roughly 40,000 clones, approximately 82% of which occur a single time. About 17% of the sample is held by the ten biggest clonotypes.

Broader findings and caveats from the paper: Because the sample size was small (n ≈ 27) and many exploratory analyses were performed, the results are intended to be hypothesis-generating. Among patients with durable benefit, tumor-associated TCR clones showed greater expansion in peripheral blood 3 weeks after treatment started (n of about 20, p = 0.022). Improved progression-free and overall survival was found to be associated with pretreatment peripheral blood TCR clonality below the median.

Sequenced here: PBMCs, sampled around atezolizumab (anti-PD-L1) treatment. Recombination linked TRBV12-5 to TRBJ2-1; TRBD2 fits 8 bases in the junction. This sequence originates from a man between 60 and 70 years old with urothelial cancer. The encoded CDR3 is CASGLGSGAYNEQFF. The DNA reads TGTGCTAGTGGTTTGGGTAGCGGGGCCTACAATGAGCAGTTCTTC.